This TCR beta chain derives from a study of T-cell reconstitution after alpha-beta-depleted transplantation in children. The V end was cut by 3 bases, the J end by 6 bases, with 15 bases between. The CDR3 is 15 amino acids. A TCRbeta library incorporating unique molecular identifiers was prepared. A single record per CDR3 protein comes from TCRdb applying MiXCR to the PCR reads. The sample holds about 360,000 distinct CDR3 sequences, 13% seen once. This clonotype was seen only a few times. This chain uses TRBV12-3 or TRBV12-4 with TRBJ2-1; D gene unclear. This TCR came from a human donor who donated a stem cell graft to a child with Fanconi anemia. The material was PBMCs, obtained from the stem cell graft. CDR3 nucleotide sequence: TGTGCCAGCAGTTTCAAAACAGCCACCCTCAATGAGCAGTTCTTC. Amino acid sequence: CASSFKTATLNEQFF.